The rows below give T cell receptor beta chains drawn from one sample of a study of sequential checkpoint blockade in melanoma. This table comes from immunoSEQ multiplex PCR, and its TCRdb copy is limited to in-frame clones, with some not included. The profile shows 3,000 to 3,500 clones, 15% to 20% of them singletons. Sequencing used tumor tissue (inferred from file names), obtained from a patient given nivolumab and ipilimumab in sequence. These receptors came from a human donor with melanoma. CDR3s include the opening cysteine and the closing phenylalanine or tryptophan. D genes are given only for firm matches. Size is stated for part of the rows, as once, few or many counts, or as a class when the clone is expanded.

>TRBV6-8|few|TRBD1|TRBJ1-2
TGTGCCAGCGGGCACAGGGGGCGAAAGGATGGCTACACCTTC
CASGHRGRKDGYTF
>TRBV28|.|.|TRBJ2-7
TGTGCCAGCAGTCCCCGATGGGCCTACGAGCAGTACTTC
CASSPRWAYEQYF
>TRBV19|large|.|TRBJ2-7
TGTGCCACCGCAGTGGGACTCCGCGGCGAGCAGTACTTC
CATAVGLRGEQYF
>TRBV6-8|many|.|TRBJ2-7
TGTGCCAGCAGCCGTCTTCCGGGGAGCGAGCAGTACTTC
CASSRLPGSEQYF
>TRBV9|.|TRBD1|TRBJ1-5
TGTGCCAGCTCAGGGACAGCGAACAATCAGCCCCAGCATTTT
CASSGTANNQPQHF
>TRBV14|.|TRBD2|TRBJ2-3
TGTGCCAGCAGCCAAGTCCTAGCGGGAGGGCCCCCCACAGATACGCAGTATTTT
CASSQVLAGGPPTDTQYF
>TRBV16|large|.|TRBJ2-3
TGTGCCAGCAGCCCCACCGAGGGTACAGATACGCAGTATTTT
CASSPTEGTDTQYF
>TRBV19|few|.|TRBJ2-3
TGTGCCAGTAGTATTACGTCAGCAGACACAGATACGCAGTATTTT
CASSITSADTDTQYF
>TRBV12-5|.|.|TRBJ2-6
TGTGCTAGTGGTTTGGGCACAGGGACTGGGGCCAACGTCCTGACTTTC
CASGLGTGTGANVLTF
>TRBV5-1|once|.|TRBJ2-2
TGCGCCAGCAGCGGCGGGACGACGAACACCGGGGAGCTGTTTTTT
CASSGGTTNTGELFF
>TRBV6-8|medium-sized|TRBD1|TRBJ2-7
TGTGCCAGCAGTGGAACAGGGGTTGAGGAGTACTTC
CASSGTGVEEYF
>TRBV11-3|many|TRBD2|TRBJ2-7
TGTGCCAGCAGCTTTACGGGAGGATCCTACGAGCAGTACTTC
CASSFTGGSYEQYF
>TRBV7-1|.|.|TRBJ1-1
TGTGCCAGCAGAAGGGGAATAACCACTGAAGCTTTCTTT
CASRRGITTEAFF
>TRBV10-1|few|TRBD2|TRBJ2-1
TGCGCCAGCAGTGGCGCGGGAGGGCCCTCCAATGAGCAGTTCTTC
CASSGAGGPSNEQFF
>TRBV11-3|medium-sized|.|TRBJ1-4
TGTGCCAGCAGCAAAAACAGAGAAAATAATGAAAAACTGTTTTTT
CASSKNRENNEKLFF
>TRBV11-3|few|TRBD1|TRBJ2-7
TGTGCCAGCAGCTTGACAGAGGGACAGGGTGCGTTTGACTACGAGCAGTACTTC
CASSLTEGQGAFDYEQYF
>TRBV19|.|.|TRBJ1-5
TGTGCCAGTAGTCCAGGGTGGGGAGGTCAGCCCCAGCATTTT
CASSPGWGGQPQHF
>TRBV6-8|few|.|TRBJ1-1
TGTGCCGGGGGAGGAATGAACACTGAAGCTTTCTTT
CAGGGMNTEAFF
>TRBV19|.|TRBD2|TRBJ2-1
TGTGCCAGTAGTATTAGCGGGAGAATTGGCAATGAGCAGTTCTTC
CASSISGRIGNEQFF
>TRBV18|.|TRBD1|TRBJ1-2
TGTGCCAGCTCAGGACAGGGGGCGCGCTATGGCTACACCTTC
CASSGQGARYGYTF
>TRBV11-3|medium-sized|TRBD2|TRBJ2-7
TGTGCCAGCAGCGCCTGGACTAGCGGGGCTTCCGAGCAGTACTTC
CASSAWTSGASEQYF
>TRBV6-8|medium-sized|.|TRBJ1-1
TGTGCCAGCAGTGACTCGGGGGAGGGAGGCACTGAAGCTTTCTTT
CASSDSGEGGTEAFF
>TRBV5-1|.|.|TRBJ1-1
TGCGCCAGCAGCTTGACAGGGACGGGGAACACTGAAGCTTTCTTT
CASSLTGTGNTEAFF
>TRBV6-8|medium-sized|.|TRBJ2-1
TGTGCCAGCAGTTACCAGGGCATGGGGGACAATGAGCAGTTCTTC
CASSYQGMGDNEQFF
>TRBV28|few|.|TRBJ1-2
TGTGCCAGCAGTTTCGGGGGGAGGGACTATGGCTACACCTTC
CASSFGGRDYGYTF
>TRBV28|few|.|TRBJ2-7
TGTGCCAGCAGTCGCCAGGGGAGGCGGTGGGAGCAGTACTTC
CASSRQGRRWEQYF
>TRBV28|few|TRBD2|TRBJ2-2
TGTGCCAGCTCCCGCGGGGGAACCGGGGAGCTGTTTTTT
CASSRGGTGELFF
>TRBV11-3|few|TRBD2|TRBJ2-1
TGTGCCAGCAGCTCACAAATCGGGACTAGAAGATCCAATGAGCAGTTCTTC
CASSSQIGTRRSNEQFF
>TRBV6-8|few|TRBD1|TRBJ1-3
TGTGCCAGCAGGGCGACAGGGATCGGAAACACCATATATTTT
CASRATGIGNTIYF
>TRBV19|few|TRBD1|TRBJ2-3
TGTGCCAGTAGTCACGGACAGGGGGCAGATACGCAGTATTTT
CASSHGQGADTQYF
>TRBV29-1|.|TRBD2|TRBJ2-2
TGCAGCGTTGAAGTGGCGGGAGACGAAACCGGGGAGCTGTTTTTT
CSVEVAGDETGELFF
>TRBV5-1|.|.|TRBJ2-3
TGCGCCAGCAGCTTGGATCAGGGGACCACAGATACGCAGTATTTT
CASSLDQGTTDTQYF
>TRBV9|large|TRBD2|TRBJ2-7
TGTGCCAGCAGCGTAGCCCCTAGCGGCTCCTACGAGCAGTACTTC
CASSVAPSGSYEQYF
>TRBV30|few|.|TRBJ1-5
TGTGCCTGGAGTGTACCGGGACCCGGAGGAGATCAGCCCCAGCATTTT
CAWSVPGPGGDQPQHF
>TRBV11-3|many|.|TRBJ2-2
TGTGCCAGCAGCTTGACTGGACAGAACACCGGGGAGCTGTTTTTT
CASSLTGQNTGELFF
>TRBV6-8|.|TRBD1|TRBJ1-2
TGTGCCAGCAGTCCCCGACAGGGAGCCTATGGCTACACCTTC
CASSPRQGAYGYTF
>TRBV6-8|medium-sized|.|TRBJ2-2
TGTGCCATCAGTCCCGTGGGGCTGAACACCGGGGAGCTGTTTTTT
CAISPVGLNTGELFF
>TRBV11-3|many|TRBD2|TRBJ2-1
TGTGCCAGCAGCTTAAGCGGGAGCTCCTACAATGAGCAGTTCTTC
CASSLSGSSYNEQFF
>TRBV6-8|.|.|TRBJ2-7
TGTGCCAGCAGTTACGGGACGATGGGCTCCTACGAGCAGTACTTC
CASSYGTMGSYEQYF
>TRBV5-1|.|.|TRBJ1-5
TGCGCCAGCAAATACCCGAGGGGAGATCAGCCCCAGCATTTT
CASKYPRGDQPQHF
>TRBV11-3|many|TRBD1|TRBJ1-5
TGTGCCAGCAGCTTAGGGACAGGGGGTTTGGAGCCCCAGCATTTT
CASSLGTGGLEPQHF
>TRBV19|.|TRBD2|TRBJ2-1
TGTGCCAGTAAGAGGCGGGAGGGCCGCCAGTTCTTC
CASKRREGRQFF
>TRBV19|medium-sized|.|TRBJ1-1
TGTGCCAGTAGTCCCCTCTGGGCAGGGGTTTTCACTGAAGCTTTCTTT
CASSPLWAGVFTEAFF
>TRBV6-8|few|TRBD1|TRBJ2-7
TGTGCCAGCAGTCCCAGCCAGGGGGCAATTTACGAGCAGTACTTC
CASSPSQGAIYEQYF